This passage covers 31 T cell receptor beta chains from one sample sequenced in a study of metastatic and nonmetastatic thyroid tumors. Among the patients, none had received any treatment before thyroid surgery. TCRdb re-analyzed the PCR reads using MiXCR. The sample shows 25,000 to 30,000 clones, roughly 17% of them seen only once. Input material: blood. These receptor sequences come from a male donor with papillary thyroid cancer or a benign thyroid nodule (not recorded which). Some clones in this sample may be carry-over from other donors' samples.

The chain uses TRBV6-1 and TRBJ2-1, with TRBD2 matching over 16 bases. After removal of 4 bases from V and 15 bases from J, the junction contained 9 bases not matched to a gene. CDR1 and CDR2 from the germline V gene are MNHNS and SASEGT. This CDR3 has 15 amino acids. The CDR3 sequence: CASSAPGTSGRAPFF. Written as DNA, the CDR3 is TGTGCCAGCAGTGCCCCCGGGACTAGCGGGAGGGCCCCGTTCTTC.

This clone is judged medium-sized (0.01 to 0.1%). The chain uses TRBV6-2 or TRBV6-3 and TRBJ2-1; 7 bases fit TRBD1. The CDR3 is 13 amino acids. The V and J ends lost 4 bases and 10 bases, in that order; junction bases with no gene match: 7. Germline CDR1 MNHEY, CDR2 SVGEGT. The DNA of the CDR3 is TGTGCCAGCAGTTCCCCAGCCAGGGGGGAGCAGTTCTTC. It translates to CASSSPARGEQFF.

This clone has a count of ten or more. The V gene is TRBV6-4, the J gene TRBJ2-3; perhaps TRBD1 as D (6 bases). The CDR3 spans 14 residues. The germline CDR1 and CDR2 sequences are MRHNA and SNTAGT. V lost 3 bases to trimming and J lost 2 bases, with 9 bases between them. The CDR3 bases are TGTGCCAGCAGTGAAAAGGGGGACACAGATACGCAGTATTTT. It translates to CASSEKGDTDTQYF.

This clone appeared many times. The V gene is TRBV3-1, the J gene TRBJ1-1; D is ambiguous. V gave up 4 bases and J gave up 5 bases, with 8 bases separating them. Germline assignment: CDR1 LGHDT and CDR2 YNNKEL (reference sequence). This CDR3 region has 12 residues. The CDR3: CASSLRRTEAFF. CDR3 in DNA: TGTGCCAGCAGCCTTCGGAGGACTGAAGCTTTCTTT.

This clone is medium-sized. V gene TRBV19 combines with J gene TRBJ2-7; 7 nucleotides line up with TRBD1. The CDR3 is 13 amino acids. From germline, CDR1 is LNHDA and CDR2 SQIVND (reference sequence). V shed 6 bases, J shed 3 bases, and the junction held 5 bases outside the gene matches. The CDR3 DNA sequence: TGTGCCAGTAGAGAAGGGGGCGGCTACGAGCAGTACTTC. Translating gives CASREGGGYEQYF.

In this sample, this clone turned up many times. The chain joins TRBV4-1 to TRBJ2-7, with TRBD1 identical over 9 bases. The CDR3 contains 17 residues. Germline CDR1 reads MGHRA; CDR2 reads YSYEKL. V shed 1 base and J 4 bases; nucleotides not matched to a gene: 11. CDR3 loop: CASSQGLYRDRAYEQYF. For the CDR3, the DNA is TGCGCCAGCAGCCAAGGGCTCTACCGGGACAGGGCTTACGAGCAGTACTTC.

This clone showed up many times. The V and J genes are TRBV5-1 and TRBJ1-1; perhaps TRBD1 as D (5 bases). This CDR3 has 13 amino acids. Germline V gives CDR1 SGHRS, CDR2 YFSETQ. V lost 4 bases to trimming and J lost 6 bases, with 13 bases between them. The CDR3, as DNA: TGCGCCAGCAGCGCGACAGTAGACGCTGAAGCTTTCTTT. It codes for CASSATVDAEAFF. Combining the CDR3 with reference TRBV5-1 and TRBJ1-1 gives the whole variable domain KAGVTQTPRYLIKTRGQQVTLSCSPISGHRSVSWYQQTPGQGLQFLFEYFSETQRNKGNFPGRFSGRQFSNSRSEMNVSTLELGDSALYLCASSATVDAEAFFGQGTRLTVV.

The CDR3 here is CASSLQDYEQYF. DNA for the CDR3: TGTGCCAGCAGTTTACAGGATTACGAGCAGTACTTC. This sequence joins TRBV6-1 and TRBJ2-7; the D gene is possibly TRBD1 (5 bases). V was clipped by 5 bases and J by 4 bases, with 9 bases between them. This CDR3 spans 12 amino acids. Germline loops: CDR1 MNHNS, CDR2 SASEGT.

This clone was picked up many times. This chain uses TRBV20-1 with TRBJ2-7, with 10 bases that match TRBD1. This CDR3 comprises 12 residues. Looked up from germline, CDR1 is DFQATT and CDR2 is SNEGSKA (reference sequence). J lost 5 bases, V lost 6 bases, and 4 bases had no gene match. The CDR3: CSAWDRGDEQYF. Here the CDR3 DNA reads TGCAGTGCATGGGACAGGGGCGACGAGCAGTACTTC.

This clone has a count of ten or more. This CDR3 reads CASSLTMNTEAFF. The CDR3 bases are TGTGCCAGCAGCCTCACAATGAACACTGAAGCTTTCTTT. V gene TRBV6-4 combines with J gene TRBJ1-1, with no clear D. Germline CDR1 is MRHNA and CDR2 is SNTAGT. The CDR3 extends over 13 amino acids. Trimming took off 6 bases at V and 0 bases at J, with 8 bases between the two ends.

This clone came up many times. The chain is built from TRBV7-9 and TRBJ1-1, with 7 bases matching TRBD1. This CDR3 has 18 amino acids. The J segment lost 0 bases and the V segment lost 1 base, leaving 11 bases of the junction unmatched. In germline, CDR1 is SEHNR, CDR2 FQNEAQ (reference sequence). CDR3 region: CASSLVRRDSPLNTEAFF. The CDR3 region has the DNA TGTGCCAGCAGCTTAGTGCGCCGGGACAGCCCCTTGAACACTGAAGCTTTCTTT.

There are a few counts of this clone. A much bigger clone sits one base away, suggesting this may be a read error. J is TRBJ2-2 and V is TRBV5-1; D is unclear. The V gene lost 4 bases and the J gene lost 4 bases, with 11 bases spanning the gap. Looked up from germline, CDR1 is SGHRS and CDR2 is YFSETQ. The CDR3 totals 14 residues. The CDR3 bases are TGCGCCAGCAGCCCCCAGATGGGCACCGGGGAGCTGTTTTTT. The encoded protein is CASSPQMGTGELFF.

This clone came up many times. The DNA of the CDR3 is TGTGCCAGCAGCGCGGACAGTTCCTACAATGAGCAGTTCTTC. Translation gives CASSADSSYNEQFF. The rearrangement joins TRBV7-3 to TRBJ2-1; D possibly corresponds to TRBD1 (6 bases). Germline V lookup: CDR1 SGHTA, CDR2 FQGTGA. The V and J ends lost 5 bases and 1 base respectively, with 9 bases between them. The CDR3 has 14 amino acids.

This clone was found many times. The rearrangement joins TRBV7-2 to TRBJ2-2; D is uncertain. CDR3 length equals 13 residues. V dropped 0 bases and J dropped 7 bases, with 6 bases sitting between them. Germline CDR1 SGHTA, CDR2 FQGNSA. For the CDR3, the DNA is TGTGCCAGCAGCTTAGCCAAGGGCGGGGAGCTGTTTTTT. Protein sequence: CASSLAKGGELFF.

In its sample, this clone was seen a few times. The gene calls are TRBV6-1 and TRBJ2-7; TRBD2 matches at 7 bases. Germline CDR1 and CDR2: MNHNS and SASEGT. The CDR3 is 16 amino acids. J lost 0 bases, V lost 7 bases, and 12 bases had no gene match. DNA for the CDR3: TGTGCCAGCAAGGTTGAGCCTAGCGGAGTCTCCTACGAGCAGTACTTC. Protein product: CASKVEPSGVSYEQYF.

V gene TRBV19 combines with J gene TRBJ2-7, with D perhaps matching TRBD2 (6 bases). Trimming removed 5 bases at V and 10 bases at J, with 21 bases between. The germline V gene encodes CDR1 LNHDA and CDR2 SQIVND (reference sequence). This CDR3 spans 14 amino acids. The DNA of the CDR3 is TGTGCCAGTAGTCCCCAAGGGCGGAGGGTCGAACAGTACTTC. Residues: CASSPQGRRVEQYF.

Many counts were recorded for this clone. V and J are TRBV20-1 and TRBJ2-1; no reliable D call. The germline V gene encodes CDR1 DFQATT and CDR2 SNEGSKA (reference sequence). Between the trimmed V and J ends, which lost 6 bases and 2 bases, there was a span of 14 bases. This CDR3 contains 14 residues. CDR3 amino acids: CSAKLPRTYNEQFF. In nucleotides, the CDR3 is TGCAGTGCGAAACTACCACGAACCTACAATGAGCAGTTCTTC.

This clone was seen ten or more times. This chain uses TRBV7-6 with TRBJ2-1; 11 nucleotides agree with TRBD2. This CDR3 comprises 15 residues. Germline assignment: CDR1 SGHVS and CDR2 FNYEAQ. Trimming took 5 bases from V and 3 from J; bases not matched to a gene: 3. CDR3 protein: CASSVLAGDYNEQFF. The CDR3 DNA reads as TGTGCCAGCAGCGTACTAGCGGGGGACTACAATGAGCAGTTCTTC. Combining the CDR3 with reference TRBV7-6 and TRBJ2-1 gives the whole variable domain GAGVSQSPRYKVTKRGQDVALRCDPISGHVSLYWYRQALGQGPEFLTYFNYEAQQDKSGLPNDRFSAERPEGSISTLTIQRTEQRDSAMYRCASSVLAGDYNEQFFGPGTRLTVL.

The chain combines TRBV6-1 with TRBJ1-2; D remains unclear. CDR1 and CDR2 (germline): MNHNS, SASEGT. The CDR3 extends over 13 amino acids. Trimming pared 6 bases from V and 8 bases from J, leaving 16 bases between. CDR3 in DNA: TGTGCCAGCAGCCCGACTGCGTTTGGGGGCTACACCTTC. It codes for CASSPTAFGGYTF.

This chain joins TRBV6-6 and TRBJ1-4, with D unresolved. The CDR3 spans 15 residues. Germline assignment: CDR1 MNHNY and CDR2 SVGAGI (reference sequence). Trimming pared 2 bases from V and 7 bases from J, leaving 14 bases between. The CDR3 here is CASSYTLTWTEKLFF. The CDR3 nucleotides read TGTGCCAGCAGTTACACTTTGACATGGACTGAAAAACTGTTTTTT.

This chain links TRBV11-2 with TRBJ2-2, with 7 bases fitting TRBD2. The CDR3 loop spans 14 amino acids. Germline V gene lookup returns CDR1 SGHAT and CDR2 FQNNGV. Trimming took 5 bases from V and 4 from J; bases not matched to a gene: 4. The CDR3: CASSGAGFTGELFF. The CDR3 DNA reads TGTGCCAGCAGCGGAGCGGGATTCACCGGGGAGCTGTTTTTT.

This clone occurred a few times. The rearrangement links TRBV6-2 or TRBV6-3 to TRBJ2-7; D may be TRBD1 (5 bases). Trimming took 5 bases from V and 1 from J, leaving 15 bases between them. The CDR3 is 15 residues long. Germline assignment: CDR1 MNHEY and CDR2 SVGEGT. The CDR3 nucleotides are TGTGCCAGCAGTCCTCAAGTACAGGAGTCCTACGAGCAGTACTTC. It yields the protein CASSPQVQESYEQYF.

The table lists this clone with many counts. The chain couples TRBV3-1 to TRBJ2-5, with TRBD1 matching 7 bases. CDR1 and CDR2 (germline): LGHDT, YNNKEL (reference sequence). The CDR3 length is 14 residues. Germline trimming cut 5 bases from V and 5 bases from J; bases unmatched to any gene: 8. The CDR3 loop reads CASSFRQGVETQYF. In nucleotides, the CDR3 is TGTGCCAGCAGCTTCCGACAGGGTGTGGAGACCCAGTACTTC.

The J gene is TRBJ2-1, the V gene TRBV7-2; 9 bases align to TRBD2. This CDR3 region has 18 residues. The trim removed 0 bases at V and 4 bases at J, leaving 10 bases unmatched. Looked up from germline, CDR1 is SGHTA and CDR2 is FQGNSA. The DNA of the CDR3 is TGTGCCAGCAGCTTAGCGTGGGGCGGGAGGGCCCTGTACAATGAGCAGTTCTTC. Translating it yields CASSLAWGGRALYNEQFF.

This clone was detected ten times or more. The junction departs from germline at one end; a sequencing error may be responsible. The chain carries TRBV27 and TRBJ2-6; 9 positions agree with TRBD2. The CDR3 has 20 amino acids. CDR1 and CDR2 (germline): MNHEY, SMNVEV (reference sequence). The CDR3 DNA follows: TGTGCCAGCAGTCTATCCCTAGCGGGACTAGCTAACTCTGGGGCCAACGTCCTGACTTTC. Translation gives CASSLSLAGLANSGANVLTF.

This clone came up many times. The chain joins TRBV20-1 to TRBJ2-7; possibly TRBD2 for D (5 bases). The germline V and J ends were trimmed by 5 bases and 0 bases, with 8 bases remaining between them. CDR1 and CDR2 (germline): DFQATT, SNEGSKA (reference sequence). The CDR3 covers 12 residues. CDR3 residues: CSADGLSYEQYF. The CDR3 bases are TGCAGTGCTGACGGACTCTCCTACGAGCAGTACTTC.

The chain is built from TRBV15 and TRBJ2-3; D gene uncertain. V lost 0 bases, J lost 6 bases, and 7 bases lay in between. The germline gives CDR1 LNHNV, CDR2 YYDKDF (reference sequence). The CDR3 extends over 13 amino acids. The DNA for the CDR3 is TGTGCCACCAGCAGAGATTCGATCGATACGCAGTATTTT. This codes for CATSRDSIDTQYF.

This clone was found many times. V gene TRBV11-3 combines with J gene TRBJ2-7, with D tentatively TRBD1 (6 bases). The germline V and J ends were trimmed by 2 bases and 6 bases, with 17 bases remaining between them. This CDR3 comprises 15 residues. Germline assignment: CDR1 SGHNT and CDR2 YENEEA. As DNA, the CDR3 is TGTGCCAGCAGCTTACTCGGGACATTCGGGACCGAGCAGTACTTC. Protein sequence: CASSLLGTFGTEQYF.

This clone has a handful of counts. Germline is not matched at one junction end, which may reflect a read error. The CDR3 spells CAISLEPPGYTF. For the CDR3, the DNA is TGTGCCATCAGTTTGGAGCCGCCTGGCTACACCTTC. The V and J genes are TRBV12-3 or TRBV12-4 and TRBJ1-2; D ambiguous. The CDR3 spans 12 residues.

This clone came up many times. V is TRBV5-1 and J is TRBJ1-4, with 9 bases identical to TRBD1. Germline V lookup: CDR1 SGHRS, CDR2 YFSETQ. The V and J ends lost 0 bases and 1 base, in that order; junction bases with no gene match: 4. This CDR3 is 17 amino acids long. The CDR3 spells CASSLDRGQVTNEKLFF. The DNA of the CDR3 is TGCGCCAGCAGCTTGGACAGGGGGCAAGTAACTAATGAAAAACTGTTTTTT.

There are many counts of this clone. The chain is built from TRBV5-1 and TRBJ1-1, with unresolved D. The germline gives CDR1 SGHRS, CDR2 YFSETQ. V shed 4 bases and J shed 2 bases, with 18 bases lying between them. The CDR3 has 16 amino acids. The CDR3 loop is CASSLRPGVGNTEAFF. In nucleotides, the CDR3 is TGCGCCAGCAGCCTGCGGCCTGGGGTAGGTAACACTGAAGCTTTCTTT.